These 30 T cell receptor beta chains originate from one sample sequenced in a study of control samples from healthy donors and cancer patients (dated by TCRdb to the early 2020s). The library was generated by the immunoSEQ multiplex PCR assay. The clones in this table, taken by TCRdb from immuneACCESS, are in-frame only. Not every clone is retained; where verified, under half of the shortfall comes from an unresolved V gene, and the cause of the rest is unknown. In this sample the table shows 100,000 to 150,000 clones, 80% to 90% of which occur a single time. Clones ranked in the top ten supply 40% of the sample. The specimen was blood. Source of these receptors: a man aged 45-60 years in good health.

V and J are TRBV2 and TRBJ1-4, with D possibly matching TRBD1 (6 bases). Germline CDR1 SNHLY, CDR2 FYNNEI. V was shortened by 8 bases and J by 0 bases, with 10 bases between the two germline ends. The CDR3 loop spans 14 amino acids. CDR3 sequence: CASGGTTTNEKLFF. The DNA of the CDR3 is TGTGCCAGCGGTGGGACAACAACTAATGAAAAACTGTTTTTT.

J is TRBJ1-1 and V is TRBV29-1; D not certain. V was trimmed by 5 bases and J by 0 bases, leaving 10 bases between them. The V gene's germline CDR1 is SQVTM and CDR2 ANQGSEA. The CDR3 sequence is 13 residues long. The CDR3 bases are TGCAGCGTTAGAGACGGAGTGAACACTGAAGCTTTCTTT. Residues: CSVRDGVNTEAFF. Together with reference TRBV29-1 and TRBJ1-1, the CDR3 gives the full variable domain: SAVISQKPSRDICQRGTSLTIQCQVDSQVTMMFWYRQQPGQSLTLIATANQGSEATYESGFVIDKFPISRPNLTFSTLTVSNMSPEDSSIYLCSVRDGVNTEAFFGQGTRLTVV.

This chain joins TRBV30 and TRBJ2-3; D could derive from TRBD1 or TRBD2 (5 bases each). The CDR3 has 16 residues. The germline V gene has CDR1 GTSNPN and CDR2 SVGIG (reference sequence). The V end lost 4 bases, the J end lost 0 bases, and 17 bases lay between the germline ends. The CDR3 loop reads CAWTQPGTTSTDTQYF. The DNA for the CDR3 is TGTGCCTGGACCCAACCGGGGACGACTAGCACAGATACGCAGTATTTT.

This chain connects TRBV6-1 to TRBJ2-7, with 7 bases identical to TRBD1. The CDR3 has 15 residues. V was pared by 3 bases and J by 0 bases, with 5 bases of the junction left unmatched. Germline CDR1 is MNHNS and CDR2 is SASEGT. CDR3 sequence reads: CASSERWDSSYEQYF. The CDR3 DNA follows: TGTGCCAGCAGTGAGAGGTGGGACAGCTCCTACGAGCAGTACTTC.

The gene calls are TRBV5-1 and TRBJ2-2; 8 nucleotides align to TRBD1. Trimming at V came to 5 bases and at J to 4 bases, leaving 13 bases not matched to a gene. The germline gives CDR1 SGHRS, CDR2 YFSETQ. The CDR3 totals 17 residues. The CDR3, as DNA: TGCGCCAGCAGTGGCTCGTCAGGGGGCGCGGGCACCGGGGAGCTGTTTTTT. Protein: CASSGSSGGAGTGELFF.

The genes are TRBV20-1 and TRBJ1-6; weak D call: TRBD1 (5 bases). Trimming left V 3 bases short and J 4 bases short, with 16 bases between. The CDR3 loop spans 16 amino acids. Germline lookup yields CDR1 DFQATT and CDR2 SNEGSKA (reference sequence). This chain's CDR3 is CSASSGPTGYNSPLHF. The CDR3 bases are TGCAGTGCTAGTAGCGGGCCTACAGGATATAATTCACCCCTCCACTTT.

This chain connects TRBV19 to TRBJ1-5; D not resolved. Trimming stripped 5 bases from V and 0 bases from J, with 11 bases between. CDR1 LNHDA and CDR2 SQIVND come from the germline V gene (reference sequence). The CDR3 contains 15 residues. The CDR3 is CASSLTEYSNQPQHF. The CDR3, as DNA: TGTGCCAGTAGTTTGACGGAATATAGCAATCAGCCCCAGCATTTT.

This chain connects TRBV19 to TRBJ1-2; D is perhaps TRBD1 (6 bases). Trimming removed 5 bases at V and 5 bases at J, with 27 bases between. Germline V lookup: CDR1 LNHDA, CDR2 SQIVND (reference sequence). The CDR3 has 18 amino acids. The CDR3 DNA reads as TGTGCCAGTAGTTTCACAGGGCATCCGGCCTCCTTTATTTATGGCTACACCTTC. Translated: CASSFTGHPASFIYGYTF.

The rearrangement links TRBV20-1 to TRBJ2-5; no clear D gene. V was shortened by 3 bases and J by 4 bases, with 12 bases between the two germline ends. Germline V gene sequence: CDR1 DFQATT, CDR2 SNEGSKA (reference sequence). This CDR3 comprises 13 residues. The CDR3 DNA follows: TGCAGTGCTAGTGGACCGCGGCGAGAGACCCAGTACTTC. It is translated as CSASGPRRETQYF.

DNA for the CDR3: TGCGCCAGCAGCCCCGGACTAGCGGTAATTTTCTTC. Its protein is CASSPGLAVIFF. The chain uses TRBV5-1 and TRBJ2-1, with 10 bases lining up with TRBD2. Germline CDR1 and CDR2: SGHRS and YFSETQ. The CDR3 spans 12 residues. With 4 bases clipped from V and 16 bases from J, the junction kept 8 bases outside the gene matches.

The chain carries TRBV27 and TRBJ1-1; weak D call: TRBD1 (5 bases). Germline CDR1 MNHEY, CDR2 SMNVEV (reference sequence). Trimming removed 4 bases from V and 1 base from J, with 10 bases in between. The CDR3 is made up of 14 amino acids. CDR3 bases: TGTGCCAGCAGTTGGCAGGGCTCGAACACTGAAGCTTTCTTT. Encoded protein: CASSWQGSNTEAFF.

The rearrangement joins TRBV2 to TRBJ2-2; TRBD2 agrees at 15 bases. Germline assignment: CDR1 SNHLY and CDR2 FYNNEI. This CDR3 comprises 15 residues. J gave up 5 bases and V 6 bases, and 1 base lay outside the gene matches. DNA of the CDR3: TGTGCCAGCAGAGGGACTAGCGGGGGGACCGGGGAGCTGTTTTTT. Its protein is CASRGTSGGTGELFF.

The rearrangement joins TRBV30 to TRBJ1-3; D might be TRBD1 (6 bases). The CDR3 consists of 14 residues. Trimming stripped 4 bases from V and 4 bases from J, with 14 bases between. Germline CDR1 is GTSNPN and CDR2 is SVGIG (reference sequence). In DNA form, the CDR3 reads TGTGCCTGGATAGCCCCGGGACAAGGAAACACCATATATTTT. This gives the protein CAWIAPGQGNTIYF.

In DNA, the CDR3 is TGTGCCAGCAGTCCACGGACAGGGGTTCTGAATGAGCAGTTCTTC. This encodes CASSPRTGVLNEQFF. The chain is built from TRBV6-2 or TRBV6-3 and TRBJ2-1, with TRBD1 matching over 9 bases. Germline CDR1 MNHEY, CDR2 SVGEGT. The trim removed 5 bases at V and 7 bases at J, leaving 9 bases unmatched. This CDR3 spans 15 amino acids.

The chain uses TRBV11-2 and TRBJ2-5, with D perhaps matching TRBD1 or TRBD2 (5 bases each). There are 14 residues in the CDR3. The germline gives CDR1 SGHAT, CDR2 FQNNGV. V lost 4 bases and J lost 8, with 17 bases in between. The CDR3 here is CASSSLTKGRTQYF. CDR3 nucleotide sequence: TGTGCCAGCAGCTCCCTGACGAAGGGGAGAACCCAGTACTTC.

This sequence joins TRBV6-1 and TRBJ1-4; D might be TRBD1 (6 bases). Germline values: CDR1 MNHNS, CDR2 SASEGT. Trimming pared 3 bases from V and 0 bases from J, leaving 8 bases between. The CDR3 has 15 amino acids. As DNA, the CDR3 is TGTGCCAGCAGTGATTGGACAGCAACTAATGAAAAACTGTTTTTT. It codes for CASSDWTATNEKLFF.

The chain has TRBV29-1 and TRBJ1-4, with unresolved D. The V gene's germline CDR1 is SQVTM and CDR2 ANQGSEA. The CDR3 runs to 11 residues. Trimming took 4 bases from V and 2 from J, leaving 2 bases between them. The CDR3 loop reads CSVATNEKLFF. The CDR3 DNA reads TGCAGCGTTGCCACTAATGAAAAACTGTTTTTT.

V and J are TRBV10-2 and TRBJ1-5; possible D gene TRBD1, 5 bases. V shed 2 bases and J shed 4 bases, with 9 bases lying between them. Germline V CDR1 and CDR2: WSHSY, SAAADI. This CDR3 region has 14 residues. CDR3 amino acids: CASSEGHRNQPQHF. In DNA form, the CDR3 reads TGCGCCAGCAGTGAGGGACACCGGAATCAGCCCCAGCATTTT.

There are a few counts of this clone. The gene calls are TRBV5-1 and TRBJ2-7, with TRBD1 matching 9 bases. The CDR3 loop spans 15 amino acids. The ends lost 7 bases at V and 5 bases at J; junction bases unmatched: 13. Germline assignment: CDR1 SGHRS and CDR2 YFSETQ. CDR3 DNA sequence: TGCGCCAGCTGTCTCAGGCCGGGACAGGGAAACGAGCAGTACTTC. Translation gives CASCLRPGQGNEQYF.

The chain has TRBV9 and TRBJ1-1; TRBD1 matches 10 bases. The CDR3 consists of 16 residues. The junction had 6 bases not matched to a gene; V was cut back by 4 bases and J by 0 bases. Germline CDR1 is SGDLS and CDR2 is YYNGEE. CDR3 in amino acids: CASSPRDRGMNTEAFF. The CDR3 coding sequence is TGTGCCAGCAGCCCCCGGGACAGGGGCATGAACACTGAAGCTTTCTTT.

The chain combines TRBV4-1 with TRBJ1-5; D not resolved. The germline CDR1 and CDR2 sequences are MGHRA and YSYEKL. V dropped 3 bases and J dropped 3 bases, with 12 bases sitting between them. The CDR3 sequence is 15 residues long. The CDR3 loop reads CASSQRKGDNQPQHF. CDR3 nucleotide sequence: TGCGCCAGCAGCCAGAGAAAGGGCGACAATCAGCCCCAGCATTTT.

The gene calls are TRBV11-2 and TRBJ1-2; no definite D call. CDR1 is SGHAT, CDR2 FQNNGV, per germline. This CDR3 comprises 14 residues. Trimming left V 5 bases short and J 5 bases short, with 15 bases between. The CDR3 DNA reads TGTGCCAGCAGCATCCCAACCTTTAAGTATGGCTACACCTTC. This translates into CASSIPTFKYGYTF.

The chain uses TRBV19 and TRBJ1-2; 8 bases match TRBD1. The CDR3 spans 14 residues. Losses at the gene ends were 8 bases for V and 1 base for J; bases not matched to a gene: 6. Germline CDR1 LNHDA, CDR2 SQIVND (reference sequence). The CDR3 region has the DNA TGTGCCAGTGGGAGACAGGGGCTTAACTATGGCTACACCTTC. Translated, it gives CASGRQGLNYGYTF.

The rearrangement uses TRBV18 and TRBJ1-1; 7 bases align to TRBD1. V trimming: 4 bases; J trimming: 7 bases; junction bases outside the gene matches: 15. The germline V gene encodes CDR1 KGHSH and CDR2 LQKENI. CDR3 size: 16 residues. CDR3 sequence (DNA): TGTGCCAGCTCACGCAGTTCGGACAGGTCTAGAGATGAAGCTTTCTTT. The encoded protein is CASSRSSDRSRDEAFF. Full variable domain (rest looked up from reference TRBV18 and TRBJ1-1): NAGVMQNPRHLVRRRGQEARLRCSPMKGHSHVYWYRQLPEEGLKFMVYLQKENIIDESGMPKERFSAEFPKEGPSILRIQQVVRGDSAAYFCASSRSSDRSRDEAFFGQGTRLTVV.

V gene TRBV29-1 combines with J gene TRBJ1-3; D is undetermined. The V and J ends lost 3 bases and 0 bases respectively, with 6 bases between them. The CDR3 totals 13 residues. Germline CDR1 SQVTM, CDR2 ANQGSEA. CDR3 protein: CSVDRRSGNTIYF. The CDR3 bases are TGCAGCGTTGATCGCCGCTCTGGAAACACCATATATTTT.

The chain links TRBV30 to TRBJ2-4; 8 bases are shared with TRBD1. CDR3 length equals 14 residues. Germline-derived CDR1 and CDR2 are GTSNPN and SVGIG (reference sequence). V was pared by 2 bases and J by 7 bases, with 7 bases of the junction left unmatched. The chain's CDR3 is CAWSYQGAPNIQYF. The CDR3 DNA sequence: TGTGCCTGGAGTTACCAGGGGGCGCCCAACATTCAGTACTTC. Supplemented by reference TRBV30 and TRBJ2-4, the full variable domain reads SQTIHQWPATLVQPVGSPLSLECTVEGTSNPNLYWYRQAAGRGLQLLFYSVGIGQISSEVPQNLSASRPQDRQFILSSKKLLLSDSGFYLCAWSYQGAPNIQYFGAGTRLSVL.

J is TRBJ2-6 and V is TRBV29-1, with unresolved D. V shed 3 bases and J shed 0 bases, with 6 bases lying between them. The CDR3 has 14 amino acids. The germline gives CDR1 SQVTM, CDR2 ANQGSEA. The CDR3 DNA follows: TGCAGCGTTGACGCACCCTCTGGGGCCAACGTCCTGACTTTC. Protein product: CSVDAPSGANVLTF.

This clone has only a few counts. The V and J genes are TRBV5-6 and TRBJ1-5; 7 bases align to TRBD1. The CDR3 runs to 17 residues. The V gene end was trimmed by 3 bases and the J gene end by 0 bases; junction bases not matched to a gene: 9. Germline-derived CDR1 and CDR2 are SGHDT and YYEEEE. The CDR3 nucleotides read TGTGCCAGCAGCTGGGGACCGGGACAGTTTAGCAATCAGCCCCAGCATTTT. Amino acids: CASSWGPGQFSNQPQHF.

The V and J genes are TRBV6-5 and TRBJ1-5; D is possibly TRBD1 (5 bases). Germline values: CDR1 MNHEY, CDR2 SVGAGI. CDR3 length equals 15 residues. V was trimmed by 4 bases and J by 7 bases, leaving 17 bases between them. The CDR3 here is CASSFSLPGGQPQHF. CDR3 in DNA: TGTGCCAGCAGTTTTTCGCTCCCTGGGGGGCAGCCCCAGCATTTT.

The genes are TRBV19 and TRBJ1-5; 8 bases map to TRBD1. The CDR3 has 13 residues. Trimming at V came to 7 bases and at J to 7 bases, leaving 6 bases not matched to a gene. Germline assignment: CDR1 LNHDA and CDR2 SQIVND (reference sequence). CDR3 residues: CASIGQGGQPQHF. In DNA form, the CDR3 reads TGTGCCAGTATAGGACAGGGAGGACAGCCCCAGCATTTT.